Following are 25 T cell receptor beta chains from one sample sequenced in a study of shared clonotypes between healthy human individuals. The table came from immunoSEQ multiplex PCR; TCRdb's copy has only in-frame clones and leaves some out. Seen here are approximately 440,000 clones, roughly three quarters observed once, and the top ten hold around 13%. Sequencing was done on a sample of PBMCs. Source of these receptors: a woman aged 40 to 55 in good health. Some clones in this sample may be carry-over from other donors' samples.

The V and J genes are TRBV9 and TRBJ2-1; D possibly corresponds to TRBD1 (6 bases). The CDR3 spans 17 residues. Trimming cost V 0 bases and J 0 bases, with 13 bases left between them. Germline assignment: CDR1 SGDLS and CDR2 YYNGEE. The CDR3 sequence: CASSVGLGGNSYNEQFF. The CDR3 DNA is TGTGCCAGCAGCGTAGGATTAGGGGGAAACTCCTACAATGAGCAGTTCTTC.

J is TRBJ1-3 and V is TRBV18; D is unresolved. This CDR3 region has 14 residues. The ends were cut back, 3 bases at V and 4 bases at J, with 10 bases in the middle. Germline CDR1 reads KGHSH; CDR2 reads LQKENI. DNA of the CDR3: TGTGCCAGCTCACCTCGGCCGGAAGGAAACACCATATATTTT. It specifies CASSPRPEGNTIYF.

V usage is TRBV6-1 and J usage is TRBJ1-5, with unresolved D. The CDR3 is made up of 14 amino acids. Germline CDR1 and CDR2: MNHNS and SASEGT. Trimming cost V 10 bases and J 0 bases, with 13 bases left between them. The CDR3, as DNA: TGTGCCACCCGGGTCTCCAATAGCAATCAGCCCCAGCATTTT. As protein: CATRVSNSNQPQHF.

The CDR3 bases are TGTGCCAGTAAGCCAGGGACACAAAACAATGAGCAGTTCTTC. Protein: CASKPGTQNNEQFF. The chain joins TRBV6-6 to TRBJ2-1; TRBD1 is a possible D gene (6 bases). Per germline, CDR1 MNHNY and CDR2 SVGAGI (reference sequence). V was trimmed by 9 bases and J by 5 bases, leaving 17 bases between them. This CDR3 has 14 residues.

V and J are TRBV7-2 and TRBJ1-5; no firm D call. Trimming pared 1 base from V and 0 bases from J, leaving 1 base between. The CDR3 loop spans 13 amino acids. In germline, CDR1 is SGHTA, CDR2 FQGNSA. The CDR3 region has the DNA TGTGCCAGCAGCTTAGTTAGCAATCAGCCCCAGCATTTT. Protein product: CASSLVSNQPQHF.

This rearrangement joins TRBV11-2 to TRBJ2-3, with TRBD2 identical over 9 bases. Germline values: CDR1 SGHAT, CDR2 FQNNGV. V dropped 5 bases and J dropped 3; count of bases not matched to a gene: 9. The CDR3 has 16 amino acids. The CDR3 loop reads CASSRPVGLATDTQYF. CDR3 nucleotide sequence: TGTGCCAGCAGCCGACCCGTAGGACTAGCGACAGATACGCAGTATTTT.

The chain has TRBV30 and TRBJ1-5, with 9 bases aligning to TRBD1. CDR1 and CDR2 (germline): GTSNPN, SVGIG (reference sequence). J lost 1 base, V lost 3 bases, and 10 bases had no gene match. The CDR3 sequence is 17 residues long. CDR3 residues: CAWRRPNTGGSNQPQHF. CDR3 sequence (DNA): TGTGCCTGGAGGCGCCCTAATACAGGGGGCAGCAATCAGCCCCAGCATTTT.

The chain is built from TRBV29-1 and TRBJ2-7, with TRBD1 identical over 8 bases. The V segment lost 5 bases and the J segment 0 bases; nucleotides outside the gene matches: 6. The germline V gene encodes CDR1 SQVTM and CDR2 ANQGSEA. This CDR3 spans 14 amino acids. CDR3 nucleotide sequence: TGCAGCGTTCGGGACAGGCGAGACTCCTACGAGCAGTACTTC. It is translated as CSVRDRRDSYEQYF.

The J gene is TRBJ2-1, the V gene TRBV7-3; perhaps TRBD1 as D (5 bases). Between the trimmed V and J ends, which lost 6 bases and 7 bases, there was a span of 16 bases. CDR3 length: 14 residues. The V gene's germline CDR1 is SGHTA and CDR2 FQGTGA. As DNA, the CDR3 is TGTGCCAGCAGTGGGCCAGGGATGGGGAATGAGCAGTTCTTC. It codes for CASSGPGMGNEQFF.

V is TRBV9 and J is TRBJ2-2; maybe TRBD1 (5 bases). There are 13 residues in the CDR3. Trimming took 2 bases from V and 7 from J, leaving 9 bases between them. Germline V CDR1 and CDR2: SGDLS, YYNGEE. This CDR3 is CASSVRVGGELFF. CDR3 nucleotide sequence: TGTGCCAGCAGCGTCAGGGTCGGCGGGGAGCTGTTTTTT.

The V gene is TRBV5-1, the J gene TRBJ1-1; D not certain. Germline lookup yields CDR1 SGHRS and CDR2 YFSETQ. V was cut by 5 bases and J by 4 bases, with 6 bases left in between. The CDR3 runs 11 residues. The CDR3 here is CASRMGTEAFF. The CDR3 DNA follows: TGCGCCAGCAGGATGGGCACTGAAGCTTTCTTT. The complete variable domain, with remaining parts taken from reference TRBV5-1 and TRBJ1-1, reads KAGVTQTPRYLIKTRGQQVTLSCSPISGHRSVSWYQQTPGQGLQFLFEYFSETQRNKGNFPGRFSGRQFSNSRSEMNVSTLELGDSALYLCASRMGTEAFFGQGTRLTVV.

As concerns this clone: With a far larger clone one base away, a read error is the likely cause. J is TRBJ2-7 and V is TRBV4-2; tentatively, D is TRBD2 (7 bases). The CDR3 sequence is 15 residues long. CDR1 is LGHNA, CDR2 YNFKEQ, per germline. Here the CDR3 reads CTSSQGEGEYAEQYF. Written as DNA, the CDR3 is TGTACCAGCAGCCAAGGGGAGGGGGAATACGCCGAGCAGTACTTC.

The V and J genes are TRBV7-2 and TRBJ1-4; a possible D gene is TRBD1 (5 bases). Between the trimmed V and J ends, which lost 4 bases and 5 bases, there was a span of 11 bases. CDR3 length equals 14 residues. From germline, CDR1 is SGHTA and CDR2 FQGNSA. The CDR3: CASSSGTVNEKLFF. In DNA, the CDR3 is TGTGCCAGCAGCTCCGGGACGGTGAATGAAAAACTGTTTTTT.

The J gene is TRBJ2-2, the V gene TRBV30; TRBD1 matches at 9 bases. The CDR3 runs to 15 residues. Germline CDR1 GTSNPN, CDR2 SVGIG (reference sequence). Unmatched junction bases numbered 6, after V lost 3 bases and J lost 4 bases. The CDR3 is CAWRRQTGGTGELFF. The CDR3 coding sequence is TGTGCCTGGAGGCGCCAGACAGGGGGCACCGGGGAGCTGTTTTTT.

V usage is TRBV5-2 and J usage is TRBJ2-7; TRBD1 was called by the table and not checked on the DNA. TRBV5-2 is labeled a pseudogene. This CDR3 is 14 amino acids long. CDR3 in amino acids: CASSPTRTSYEQYF. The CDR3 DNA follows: TGCGCCAGCAGCCCGACACGAACTTCCTACGAGCAGTACTTC.

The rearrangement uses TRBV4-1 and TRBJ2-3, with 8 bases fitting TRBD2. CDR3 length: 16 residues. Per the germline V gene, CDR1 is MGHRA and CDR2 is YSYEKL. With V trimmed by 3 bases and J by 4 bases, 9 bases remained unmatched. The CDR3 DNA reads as TGCGCCAGCAGCCAGGGGGGTAGCGGGATCCCAGATACGCAGTATTTT. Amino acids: CASSQGGSGIPDTQYF.

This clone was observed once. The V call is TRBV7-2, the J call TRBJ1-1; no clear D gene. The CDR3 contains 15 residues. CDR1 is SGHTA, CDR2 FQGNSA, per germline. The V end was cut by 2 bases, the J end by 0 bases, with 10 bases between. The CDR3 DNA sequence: TGTGCCAGCAGCTTAATCGCAGGAGTGAACACTGAAGCTTTCTTT. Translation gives CASSLIAGVNTEAFF.

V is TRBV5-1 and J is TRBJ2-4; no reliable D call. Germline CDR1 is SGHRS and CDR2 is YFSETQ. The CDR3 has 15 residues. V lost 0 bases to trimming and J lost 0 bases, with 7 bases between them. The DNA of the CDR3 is TGCGCCAGCAGCTTGGGGGGAACAGCCAAAAACATTCAGTACTTC. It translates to CASSLGGTAKNIQYF.

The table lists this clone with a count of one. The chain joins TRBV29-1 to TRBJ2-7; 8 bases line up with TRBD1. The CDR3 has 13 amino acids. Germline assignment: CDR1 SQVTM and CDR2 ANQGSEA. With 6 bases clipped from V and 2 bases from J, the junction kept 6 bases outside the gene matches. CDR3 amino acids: CSVGRTGTYEQYF. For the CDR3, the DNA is TGCAGCGTAGGAAGGACAGGGACCTACGAGCAGTACTTC.

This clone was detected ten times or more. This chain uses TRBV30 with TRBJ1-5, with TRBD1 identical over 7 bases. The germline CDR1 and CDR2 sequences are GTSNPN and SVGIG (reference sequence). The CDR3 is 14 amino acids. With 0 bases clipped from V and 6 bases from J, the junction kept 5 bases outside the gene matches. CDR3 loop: CAWSVNRGGQPQHF. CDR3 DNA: TGTGCCTGGAGTGTAAACAGGGGTGGTCAGCCCCAGCATTTT.

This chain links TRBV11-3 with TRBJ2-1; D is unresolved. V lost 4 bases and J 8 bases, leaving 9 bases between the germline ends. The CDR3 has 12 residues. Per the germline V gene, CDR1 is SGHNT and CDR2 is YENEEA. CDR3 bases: TGTGCCAGCAGCTCGCTAGGCGATGAGCAGTTCTTC. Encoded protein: CASSSLGDEQFF.

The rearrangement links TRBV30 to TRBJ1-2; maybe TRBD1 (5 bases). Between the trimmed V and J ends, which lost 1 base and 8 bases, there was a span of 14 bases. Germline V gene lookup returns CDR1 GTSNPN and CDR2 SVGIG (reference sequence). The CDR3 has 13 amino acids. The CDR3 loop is CAWSAERGFGYTF. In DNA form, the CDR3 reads TGTGCCTGGAGTGCAGAGAGGGGATTCGGCTACACCTTC.

The chain's CDR3 is CASSLKVPQPQHF. The CDR3 bases are TGTGCCAGCAGTTTAAAGGTCCCGCAGCCCCAGCATTTT. The chain recombines TRBV28 with TRBJ1-5, with no clear D. V dropped 2 bases and J dropped 7 bases, with 9 bases sitting between them. Germline V CDR1 and CDR2: MDHEN, SYDVKM. There are 13 residues in the CDR3.

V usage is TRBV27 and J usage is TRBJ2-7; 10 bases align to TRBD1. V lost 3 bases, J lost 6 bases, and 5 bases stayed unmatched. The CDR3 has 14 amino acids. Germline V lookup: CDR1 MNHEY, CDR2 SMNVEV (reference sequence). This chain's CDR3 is CASSFGTGVGEQYF. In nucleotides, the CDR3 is TGTGCCAGCAGTTTCGGGACAGGGGTAGGCGAGCAGTACTTC.

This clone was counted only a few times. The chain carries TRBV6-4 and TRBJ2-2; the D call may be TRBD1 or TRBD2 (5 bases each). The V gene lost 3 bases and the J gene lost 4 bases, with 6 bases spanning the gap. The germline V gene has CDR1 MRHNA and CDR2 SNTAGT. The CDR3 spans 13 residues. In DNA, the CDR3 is TGTGCCAGCAGTGAGGGGGTCACCGGGGAGCTGTTTTTT. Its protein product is CASSEGVTGELFF.